The 25 T cell receptor beta chains reported below all come from one sample, sequenced in a study of shared clonotypes between healthy human individuals. Repertoires were generated with immunoSEQ multiplex PCR, while TCRdb's copy carries only in-frame clones and drops some. This sample yields 850,000 to 1,200,000 clones, of which approximately 70% are seen a single time; about 1.5% belongs to the top ten. Material for sequencing was memory CD4+ T cells sorted from blood. The subset: CD45RA-negative fraction. The origin of the receptors is a man between 18 and 29 years old in good health.

The rearrangement uses TRBV5-1 and TRBJ1-1, with D unclear. The CDR3 totals 13 residues. V lost 0 bases and J lost 8, with 11 bases in between. Germline-derived CDR1 and CDR2 are SGHRS and YFSETQ. CDR3 sequence: CASSLDGSIEAFF. In DNA, the CDR3 is TGCGCCAGCAGCTTGGACGGGAGCATAGAAGCTTTCTTT.

The chain has TRBV27 and TRBJ1-4; D remains ambiguous. Germline V gene sequence: CDR1 MNHEY, CDR2 SMNVEV (reference sequence). V lost 1 base and J lost 2, with 8 bases in between. There are 15 residues in the CDR3. DNA for the CDR3: TGTGCCAGCAGTTTATTCCGTAGTACTAATGAAAAACTGTTTTTT. It specifies CASSLFRSTNEKLFF.

This clone appeared a single time. The chain links TRBV27 to TRBJ2-7; 7 nucleotides agree with TRBD1. The CDR3 length is 12 residues. With V trimmed by 4 bases and J by 10 bases, 7 bases remained unmatched. CDR1 is MNHEY, CDR2 SMNVEV, per germline (reference sequence). For the CDR3, the DNA is TGTGCCAGCAGTTCCGCGGACAGGTTCCAGTACTTC. It codes for CASSSADRFQYF.

A word on this clone: An end of the junction does not agree with germline; a read error may underlie this. This chain joins TRBV5-4 and TRBJ2-7, with 11 nucleotides matching TRBD2. Germline CDR1 reads SGHNT; CDR2 reads YYREEE (reference sequence). The CDR3 runs to 15 residues. The chain's CDR3 is CASSPDSGRAQEQYF. The CDR3 region has the DNA TGCGCCAGCAGCCCGGATAGCGGGAGGGCTCAAGAGCAGTACTTC.

The chain joins TRBV12-5 to TRBJ1-1; TRBD1 agrees at 8 bases. CDR1 is LGHNT and CDR2 is FRNRAP in the germline V gene. The CDR3 totals 16 residues. Trimming took 2 bases from V and 7 from J; bases not matched to a gene: 12. The DNA of the CDR3 is TGTGCTAGTGGTTTGACGGTACAGGGGGTAACAGGTGAAGCTTTCTTT. As protein: CASGLTVQGVTGEAFF.

This chain joins TRBV11-2 and TRBJ2-7; the D gene is possibly TRBD1 (6 bases). This CDR3 has 14 residues. CDR1 SGHAT and CDR2 FQNNGV come from the germline V gene. The V and J ends lost 5 bases and 0 bases respectively, with 11 bases between them. CDR3 DNA sequence: TGTGCCAGCAGCATTGACAGGAGCTCCTACGAGCAGTACTTC. Translating it yields CASSIDRSSYEQYF. Looking up the rest from reference TRBV11-2 and TRBJ2-7 gives the full variable domain: EAGVAQSPRYKIIEKRQSVAFWCNPISGHATLYWYQQILGQGPKLLIQFQNNGVVDDSQLPKDRFSAERLKGVDSTLKIQPAKLEDSAVYLCASSIDRSSYEQYFGPGTRLTVT.

The genes are TRBV30 and TRBJ1-1; no clear D gene. CDR1 is GTSNPN, CDR2 SVGIG, per germline (reference sequence). The V and J ends lost 2 bases and 6 bases respectively, with 10 bases between them. The CDR3 extends over 12 amino acids. CDR3 protein: CAWSLGMPEAFF. CDR3 DNA: TGTGCCTGGAGTTTGGGGATGCCTGAAGCTTTCTTT.

The chain is built from TRBV19 and TRBJ1-5, with D tentatively TRBD1 (5 bases). The CDR3 is 12 residues long. Per germline, CDR1 LNHDA and CDR2 SQIVND (reference sequence). The V end lost 4 bases, the J end lost 9 bases, and 10 bases lay between the germline ends. The CDR3 region has the DNA TGTGCCAGTAGTACCCCCGGGGGGCCCCAGCATTTT. This sequence encodes CASSTPGGPQHF.

The sample holds one count of this clone. The chain employs TRBV30 and TRBJ2-1; D gene unclear. From germline, CDR1 is GTSNPN and CDR2 SVGIG (reference sequence). CDR3 length: 13 amino acids. V was pared by 0 bases and J by 12 bases, with 15 bases between. The CDR3 here is CAWSVNSPATQFF. CDR3 in DNA: TGTGCCTGGAGTGTAAACTCGCCAGCAACGCAGTTCTTC. Based on the CDR3 plus reference TRBV30 and TRBJ2-1, the full variable domain is SQTIHQWPATLVQPVGSPLSLECTVEGTSNPNLYWYRQAAGRGLQLLFYSVGIGQISSEVPQNLSASRPQDRQFILSSKKLLLSDSGFYLCAWSVNSPATQFFGPGTRLTVL.

As for this clone: The sample has other DNA sequences that encode this CDR3 too. The chain carries TRBV7-9 and TRBJ2-3, with D possibly TRBD2 on 5 matching bases. With 6 bases removed from V and 0 bases from J, the gap between germline ends came to 10 bases. The CDR3 is 14 amino acids. CDR1 and CDR2 (germline): SEHNR, FQNEAQ (reference sequence). CDR3 protein: CASSLSGSTDTQYF. The CDR3 DNA is TGTGCCAGCAGTCTCAGCGGAAGCACAGATACGCAGTATTTT. Supplemented by reference TRBV7-9 and TRBJ2-3, the full variable domain reads DTGVSQNPRHKITKRGQNVTFRCDPISEHNRLYWYRQTLGQGPEFLTYFQNEAQLEKSRLLSDRFSAERPKGSFSTLEIQRTEQGDSAMYLCASSLSGSTDTQYFGPGTRLTVL.

In its sample, this clone was seen a few times. The chain carries TRBV5-1 and TRBJ2-1; D is possibly TRBD2 (5 bases). Trimming left V 8 bases short and J 7 bases short, with 19 bases between. CDR1 SGHRS and CDR2 YFSETQ come from the germline V gene. The CDR3 totals 14 residues. Written as DNA, the CDR3 is TGCGCCAGTGGCGCCGGGCCGAGGGTGAATGAGCAGTTCTTC. This encodes CASGAGPRVNEQFF.

This clone was recorded only once. Here the CDR3 DNA reads TGTGCCAGTAGTGTCGACAGTAAAGCTTTCTTT. Translating it yields CASSVDSKAFF. This chain joins TRBV19 and TRBJ1-1; the D gene is possibly TRBD1 (5 bases). Trimming took off 5 bases at V and 9 bases at J, with 10 bases between the two ends. CDR3 size: 11 residues. Germline CDR1 is LNHDA and CDR2 is SQIVND (reference sequence).

The chain employs TRBV19 and TRBJ2-1; D possibly corresponds to TRBD2 (5 bases). CDR3 length equals 15 residues. Germline assignment: CDR1 LNHDA and CDR2 SQIVND (reference sequence). V lost 3 bases and J lost 8, with 17 bases in between. DNA for the CDR3: TGTGCCAGTAGTATCCGGGGTGATCCTGATCATGAGCAGTTCTTC. The encoded protein is CASSIRGDPDHEQFF.

The sample holds one count of this clone. The chain links TRBV6-1 to TRBJ1-1; 9 positions agree with TRBD1. This CDR3 is 16 amino acids long. Germline CDR1 MNHNS, CDR2 SASEGT. The V segment lost 4 bases and the J segment 3 bases; nucleotides outside the gene matches: 9. The CDR3 loop reads CASSVRDRAVDTEAFF. CDR3 nucleotides: TGTGCCAGCAGTGTGAGGGACAGGGCGGTGGACACTGAAGCTTTCTTT.

This clone was recorded only once. The chain carries TRBV5-6 and TRBJ2-5; TRBD1 is a possible D gene (5 bases). The germline CDR1 and CDR2 sequences are SGHDT and YYEEEE. V lost 2 bases and J lost 3, with 14 bases in between. The CDR3 covers 15 residues. CDR3 nucleotide sequence: TGTGCCAGCAGCTTTGGAGACAGAATTGAAGAGACCCAGTACTTC. As protein: CASSFGDRIEETQYF.

Regarding this clone: Within the sample, other DNA sequences also encode this same CDR3. The chain is built from TRBV7-2 and TRBJ2-7; D gene uncertain. The ends were cut back, 1 base at V and 5 bases at J, with 3 bases in the middle. Germline CDR1 is SGHTA and CDR2 is FQGNSA. CDR3 size: 11 residues. CDR3 DNA: TGTGCCAGCAGCTTAGTTCACGAGCAGTACTTC. This codes for CASSLVHEQYF.

V is TRBV5-6 and J is TRBJ2-5; D may match TRBD1 or TRBD2 (7 bases each). The CDR3 is 13 residues long. Deletions cut 4 bases from V and 5 bases from J, with 12 bases between. CDR1 and CDR2 from the germline V gene are SGHDT and YYEEEE. The CDR3 coding sequence is TGTGCCAGCAGCCGACAGGGAGGGGAGACCCAGTACTTC. Protein: CASSRQGGETQYF.

J is TRBJ2-3 and V is TRBV10-1; 9 bases line up with TRBD2. Germline V gene sequence: CDR1 WNHNN, CDR2 SYGVQD (reference sequence). The CDR3 has 16 residues. The V and J ends lost 4 bases and 4 bases, in that order; junction bases with no gene match: 9. This chain's CDR3 is CASSAQAGGWADTQYF. CDR3 DNA sequence: TGCGCCAGCAGTGCACAAGCGGGAGGATGGGCAGATACGCAGTATTTT.

The V gene is TRBV9, the J gene TRBJ2-1; 8 bases are a match to TRBD1. V trimming: 5 bases; J trimming: 7 bases; junction bases outside the gene matches: 11. The CDR3 sequence is 15 residues long. CDR1 and CDR2 (germline): SGDLS, YYNGEE. The chain's CDR3 is CASSRGQGTTNEQFF. The CDR3 coding sequence is TGTGCCAGCAGTAGAGGACAGGGAACTACTAATGAGCAGTTCTTC.

The rearrangement uses TRBV12-5 and TRBJ1-1; D is ambiguous. Deletions cut 1 base from V and 6 bases from J, with 12 bases between. This CDR3 spans 14 amino acids. CDR1 LGHNT and CDR2 FRNRAP come from the germline V gene. This CDR3 reads CASGLGPEWAEAFF. The CDR3, as DNA: TGTGCTAGTGGTTTGGGGCCGGAATGGGCTGAAGCTTTCTTT.

The rearrangement joins TRBV18 to TRBJ2-7; D is undetermined. The V and J ends lost 2 bases and 7 bases respectively, with 12 bases between them. Germline V gives CDR1 KGHSH, CDR2 LQKENI. The CDR3 is made up of 13 amino acids. The CDR3: CASSPNYSTEQYF. The CDR3 nucleotides read TGTGCCAGCTCACCAAACTATTCGACAGAGCAGTACTTC.

The CDR3 protein is CASTLSGGPYNEQFF. CDR3 nucleotides: TGTGCCAGCACCCTTAGCGGGGGCCCGTACAATGAGCAGTTCTTC. The chain employs TRBV6-1 and TRBJ2-1; 9 bases are shared with TRBD2. J gave up 4 bases and V 7 bases, and 8 bases lay outside the gene matches. The CDR3 has 15 amino acids. Germline-derived CDR1 and CDR2 are MNHNS and SASEGT.

V is TRBV30 and J is TRBJ1-2; TRBD1 is a possible D gene (6 bases). This CDR3 is 13 amino acids long. Germline V gene lookup returns CDR1 GTSNPN and CDR2 SVGIG (reference sequence). V was trimmed by 1 base and J by 3 bases, leaving 9 bases between them. Here the CDR3 DNA reads TGTGCCTGGAGTGCCGACAGGTACTATGGCTACACCTTC. Its protein product is CAWSADRYYGYTF. Combining the CDR3 with reference TRBV30 and TRBJ1-2 gives the whole variable domain SQTIHQWPATLVQPVGSPLSLECTVEGTSNPNLYWYRQAAGRGLQLLFYSVGIGQISSEVPQNLSASRPQDRQFILSSKKLLLSDSGFYLCAWSADRYYGYTFGSGTRLTVV.

The V call is TRBV7-2, the J call TRBJ2-5; no reliable D call. Germline V gene data show CDR1 as SGHTA and CDR2 as FQGNSA. The CDR3 loop spans 15 amino acids. The V end lost 2 bases, the J end lost 2 bases, and 12 bases lay between the germline ends. The CDR3 protein is CASSLFGRGQETQYF. DNA for the CDR3: TGTGCCAGCAGCTTATTTGGAAGAGGACAAGAGACCCAGTACTTC.

The rearrangement joins TRBV6-6 to TRBJ2-3; TRBD2 aligns across 13 bases. V lost 6 bases to trimming and J lost 4 bases; unmatched junction nucleotides: 7. In germline, CDR1 is MNHNY, CDR2 SVGAGI (reference sequence). The CDR3 is 16 residues long. The DNA for the CDR3 is TGTGCCAGCAGCACTAGCGGGGGGGCCTCCGCAGATACGCAGTATTTT. This codes for CASSTSGGASADTQYF.